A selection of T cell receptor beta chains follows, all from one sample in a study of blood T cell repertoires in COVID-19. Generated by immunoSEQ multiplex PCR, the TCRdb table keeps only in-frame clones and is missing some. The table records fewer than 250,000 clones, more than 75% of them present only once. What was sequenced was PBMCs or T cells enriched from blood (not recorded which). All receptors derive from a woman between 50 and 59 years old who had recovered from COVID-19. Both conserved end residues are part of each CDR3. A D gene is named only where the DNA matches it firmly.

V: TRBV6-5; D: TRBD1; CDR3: CASSRTGRRGYTF
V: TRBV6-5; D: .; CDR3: CASGRINSGNTIYF
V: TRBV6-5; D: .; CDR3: CASRRLNEKLFF
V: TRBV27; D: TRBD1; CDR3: CASSLRDRYTGELFF
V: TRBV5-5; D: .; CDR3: CASSWGDGDSNQPQHF
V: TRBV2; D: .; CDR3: CASNGRGSTGELFF
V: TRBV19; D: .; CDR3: CASSIIGQGDQPQHF
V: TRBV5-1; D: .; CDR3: CASSLASSSYNEQFF
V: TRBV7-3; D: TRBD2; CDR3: CASSPRGLAGGRDEQFF
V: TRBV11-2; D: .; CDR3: CASSPRRRDTGELFF
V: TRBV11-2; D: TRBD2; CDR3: CASSLVSGSGNEQFF
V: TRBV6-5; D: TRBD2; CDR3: CASRLAGGPYNEQFF
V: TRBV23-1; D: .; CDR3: CASSFTGSSGNTIYF
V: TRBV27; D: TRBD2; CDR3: CASRDGGGGSNEQFF
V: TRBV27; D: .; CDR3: CASRAGAQPQHF